The clone carrying this T cell receptor (beta chain) has at least ten counts. The record originates from a study of identical twins. TCRdb itself ran the 5' RACE reads through MiXCR, one entry per CDR3 protein. The repertoire holds some 560,000 distinct CDR3 sequences, with more than 9% as singletons. This CDR3 region has 14 residues. Germline-derived CDR1 and CDR2 are MDHEN and SYDVKM. V was trimmed by 2 bases and J by 2 bases, leaving 10 bases between them. The same specimen was also included in a second study, on yellow fever vaccine responses in identical twins.

This sequence originates from a woman younger than 35 in good health. The chain joins TRBV28 to TRBJ2-7; D gene uncertain. Source material: PBMCs. CDR3 loop: CASSLQVNPYEQYF. DNA of the CDR3: TGTGCCAGCAGTTTACAGGTCAATCCCTACGAGCAGTACTTC.